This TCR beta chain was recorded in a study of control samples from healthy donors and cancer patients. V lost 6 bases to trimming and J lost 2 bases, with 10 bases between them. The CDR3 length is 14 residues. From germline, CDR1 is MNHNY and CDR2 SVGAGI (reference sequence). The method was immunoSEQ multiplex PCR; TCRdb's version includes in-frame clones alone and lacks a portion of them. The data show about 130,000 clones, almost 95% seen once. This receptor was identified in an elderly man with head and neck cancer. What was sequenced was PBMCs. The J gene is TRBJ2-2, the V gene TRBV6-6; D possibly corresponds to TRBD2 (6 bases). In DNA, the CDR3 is TGTGCCAGCAGCGGGACTCGCAACACCGGGGAGCTGTTTTTT. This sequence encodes CASSGTRNTGELFF.